These 30 T cell receptor beta chains were all obtained from the same sample, sequenced in a study of blood T cell repertoires in COVID-19. Sequenced by immunoSEQ multiplex PCR; TCRdb stores in-frame clones only, minus some. The data contain 200,000 to 250,000 clones, 85% to 90% of them singletons. The sequencing sample was made of PBMCs or T cells enriched from blood (not recorded which). These receptors all come from a young woman in a cohort exposed to, infected with or recovered from COVID-19 (not recorded which).

V gene TRBV3-1 (or the pseudogene TRBV3-2) combines with J gene TRBJ2-7, with 11 bases lining up with TRBD1. With 1 base clipped from V and 5 bases from J, the junction kept 1 base outside the gene matches. The germline V gene has CDR1 LGHDT and CDR2 YNNKEL (reference sequence). The CDR3 contains 14 residues. The CDR3 region has the DNA TGTGCCAGCAGCCAAGTGGACAGGGGGCACGAGCAGTACTTC. It specifies CASSQVDRGHEQYF.

The CDR3 bases are TGTGCCAGCGCGTCATCCCCCTCCCCAGATACGCAGTATTTT. Translating gives CASASSPSPDTQYF. The rearrangement links TRBV9 to TRBJ2-3; no definite D call. V gave up 7 bases and J gave up 4 bases, with 16 bases separating them. The CDR3 has 14 residues. In germline, CDR1 is SGDLS, CDR2 YYNGEE.

The J gene is TRBJ1-2, the V gene TRBV10-3, with D maybe TRBD1 (6 bases). The V gene lost 6 bases and the J gene lost 3 bases, with 23 bases spanning the gap. From germline, CDR1 is ENHRY and CDR2 SYGVKD. There are 17 residues in the CDR3. CDR3 in amino acids: CAIRAGGGLTGDYGYTF. CDR3 nucleotides: TGTGCCATCAGAGCCGGGGGGGGCCTAACAGGAGACTATGGCTACACCTTC.

The chain combines TRBV12-5 with TRBJ1-2; no firm D call. Germline loops: CDR1 LGHNT, CDR2 FRNRAP. V lost 1 base and J lost 2, with 5 bases in between. The CDR3 consists of 13 residues. The CDR3 nucleotides are TGTGCTAGTGGTTTGGACAAAAACTATGGCTACACCTTC. This translates into CASGLDKNYGYTF.

This clone has only one observation. This chain links TRBV6-5 with TRBJ1-3; D remains unclear. Germline lookup yields CDR1 MNHEY and CDR2 SVGAGI. V was shortened by 7 bases and J by 0 bases, with 7 bases between the two germline ends. The CDR3 length is 13 residues. CDR3 DNA sequence: TGTGCCAGCACGGGGAGCTCTGGAAACACCATATATTTT. Protein product: CASTGSSGNTIYF.

The CDR3 is CASSAGTVTGELFF. The CDR3 DNA reads TGTGCCAGCAGCGCTGGGACAGTCACCGGGGAGCTGTTTTTT. The chain uses TRBV7-3 and TRBJ2-2; the match to TRBD1 covers 7 bases. The length of the CDR3 is 14 residues. Germline CDR1 and CDR2: SGHTA and FQGTGA. Losses at the gene ends were 5 bases for V and 4 bases for J; bases not matched to a gene: 4.

The chain couples TRBV28 to TRBJ1-6, with D perhaps TRBD1 (5 bases). Trimming cost V 10 bases and J 4 bases, with 14 bases left between them. The CDR3 has 14 residues. The germline CDR1 and CDR2 sequences are MDHEN and SYDVKM. In DNA form, the CDR3 reads TGTGCCACCTTTCAGGGAGGGTATAATTCACCCCTCCACTTT. It is translated as CATFQGGYNSPLHF.

The chain recombines TRBV5-6 with TRBJ2-6; D remains ambiguous. V lost 4 bases to trimming and J lost 0 bases, with 8 bases between them. In germline, CDR1 is SGHDT, CDR2 YYEEEE. The CDR3 extends over 15 amino acids. CDR3 DNA: TGTGCCAGCAGCCTGAGAGCCTCTGGGGCCAACGTCCTGACTTTC. Translation gives CASSLRASGANVLTF.

This sequence joins TRBV2 and TRBJ2-7; TRBD1 matches at 7 bases. J was trimmed by 5 bases and V by 8 bases; bases with no gene match: 6. The CDR3 contains 12 residues. The germline CDR1 and CDR2 sequences are SNHLY and FYNNEI. The CDR3 spells CASGPDRNEQYF. The CDR3 DNA is TGTGCCAGCGGACCGGACAGGAACGAGCAGTACTTC.

The V call is TRBV6-5, the J call TRBJ1-1; 7 bases align to TRBD1. Losses at the gene ends were 7 bases for V and 0 bases for J; bases not matched to a gene: 2. In germline, CDR1 is MNHEY, CDR2 SVGAGI. CDR3 length: 13 amino acids. As DNA, the CDR3 is TGTGCCAGCAACCAGGGGGTGAACACTGAAGCTTTCTTT. Its protein product is CASNQGVNTEAFF.

The rearrangement links TRBV6-5 to TRBJ1-4; 7 bases align to TRBD1. From germline, CDR1 is MNHEY and CDR2 SVGAGI. This CDR3 spans 16 amino acids. After removal of 1 base from V and 4 bases from J, the junction contained 6 bases not matched to a gene. CDR3 in amino acids: CASSYFPGDSNEKLFF. The CDR3 DNA reads TGTGCCAGCAGTTACTTTCCGGGGGACAGTAATGAAAAACTGTTTTTT.

The chain links TRBV4-2 to TRBJ2-1; TRBD1 matches at 8 bases. CDR3 length: 15 amino acids. J was trimmed by 8 bases and V by 0 bases; bases with no gene match: 6. Germline CDR1 reads LGHNA; CDR2 reads YNFKEQ. This CDR3 is CASSQDPDRDDEQFF. In DNA form, the CDR3 reads TGTGCCAGCAGCCAAGACCCGGACAGGGATGATGAGCAGTTCTTC.

This clone was recorded once. CDR3 in DNA: TGTGCCAGCAGCAGGGACCCGGGAGGTGAAAAACTGTTTTTT. This encodes CASSRDPGGEKLFF. The chain carries TRBV9 and TRBJ1-4; perhaps TRBD1 as D (5 bases). Between the trimmed V and J ends, which lost 4 bases and 7 bases, there was a span of 14 bases. The CDR3 totals 14 residues. Germline CDR1 reads SGDLS; CDR2 reads YYNGEE.

This chain links TRBV6-2 or TRBV6-3 with TRBJ2-7; 7 bases are shared with TRBD2. The CDR3 is 14 residues long. The ends lost 4 bases at V and 2 bases at J; junction bases unmatched: 5. Germline loops: CDR1 MNHEY, CDR2 SVGEGT. The CDR3 DNA follows: TGTGCCAGCAGTTGGTCTAGCGGTACCTACGAGCAGTACTTC. This translates into CASSWSSGTYEQYF.

CDR3 sequence reads: CASLRSREETQYF. The CDR3 coding sequence is TGTGCCAGTCTACGCTCGAGGGAAGAGACCCAGTACTTC. The chain uses TRBV7-8 and TRBJ2-5; D perhaps matches TRBD2 (5 bases). V was shortened by 9 bases and J by 3 bases, with 14 bases between the two germline ends. CDR3 length equals 13 residues. Germline CDR1 SGHVS, CDR2 FQNEAQ.

This chain connects TRBV27 to TRBJ1-2; 7 nucleotides line up with TRBD1. Per the germline V gene, CDR1 is MNHEY and CDR2 is SMNVEV (reference sequence). The CDR3 length is 14 residues. V lost 6 bases, J lost 3 bases, and 7 bases stayed unmatched. The CDR3 DNA sequence: TGTGCCAGCAGACTGACAGGGTCAGACTATGGCTACACCTTC. Encoded protein: CASRLTGSDYGYTF.

This clone was seen only once. This chain uses TRBV6-5 with TRBJ2-1; D perhaps matches TRBD1 (6 bases). The CDR3 length is 15 residues. The germline V gene has CDR1 MNHEY and CDR2 SVGAGI. Trimming removed 7 bases at V and 5 bases at J, with 18 bases between. This CDR3 reads CASNNRVGFDNEQFF. The DNA of the CDR3 is TGTGCCAGCAACAACAGGGTAGGATTTGACAATGAGCAGTTCTTC.

The table lists this clone with a count of one. V is TRBV2 and J is TRBJ1-3, with TRBD1 matching over 8 bases. The trim removed 7 bases at V and 2 bases at J, leaving 7 bases unmatched. CDR1 and CDR2 from the germline V gene are SNHLY and FYNNEI. There are 15 residues in the CDR3. The CDR3 DNA is TGTGCCAGCACCGACAGGGGCTCTCCTGGAAACACCATATATTTT. Translated, it gives CASTDRGSPGNTIYF.

This rearrangement joins TRBV7-3 to TRBJ2-1, with D hard to call. The CDR3 covers 12 residues. CDR1 is SGHTA and CDR2 is FQGTGA in the germline V gene. V lost 1 base and J 7 bases, leaving 5 bases between the germline ends. CDR3 protein: CASSLSENEQFF. In nucleotides, the CDR3 is TGTGCCAGCAGCTTAAGTGAGAATGAGCAGTTCTTC. The full variable domain, completed using reference TRBV7-3 and TRBJ2-1, is GAGVSQTPSNKVTEKGKYVELRCDPISGHTALYWYRQSLGQGPEFLIYFQGTGAADDSGLPNDRFFAVRPEGSVSTLKIQRTERGDSAVYLCASSLSENEQFFGPGTRLTVL.

This clone has a single count. This chain links TRBV18 with TRBJ1-4; possible D gene TRBD1, 6 bases. Deletions cut 1 base from V and 4 bases from J, with 13 bases between. The CDR3 totals 16 residues. Germline V gene data show CDR1 as KGHSH and CDR2 as LQKENI. The CDR3 region is CASSPRSGALNEKLFF. CDR3 bases: TGTGCCAGCTCACCACGCTCAGGGGCCCTTAATGAAAAACTGTTTTTT.

The chain carries TRBV7-9 and TRBJ2-7; D call uncertain. This CDR3 contains 12 residues. V lost 5 bases to trimming and J lost 3 bases, with 8 bases between them. The germline CDR1 and CDR2 sequences are SEHNR and FQNEAQ (reference sequence). The CDR3 sequence is CASSRKSYEQYF. The CDR3 coding sequence is TGTGCCAGCAGCCGCAAGAGCTACGAGCAGTACTTC.

The chain uses TRBV3-1 (or the pseudogene TRBV3-2) and TRBJ1-1; 10 bases agree with TRBD1. The CDR3 extends over 16 amino acids. Germline CDR1 LGHDT, CDR2 YNNKEL (reference sequence). V was clipped by 4 bases and J by 6 bases; unmatched bases: 11. In nucleotides, the CDR3 is TGTGCCAGCAGCCCCTACGTGGGACAGGGGATCCCTGAAGCTTTCTTT. Translation: CASSPYVGQGIPEAFF.

In its sample, this clone was seen once. The chain is built from TRBV5-1 and TRBJ2-1; unclear D gene. V was pared by 0 bases and J by 0 bases, with 7 bases between. Germline lookup yields CDR1 SGHRS and CDR2 YFSETQ. The CDR3 is 15 residues long. The CDR3 region is CASSLAPGSYNEQFF. The CDR3 nucleotides read TGCGCCAGCAGCTTGGCGCCGGGCTCCTACAATGAGCAGTTCTTC.

The genes are TRBV9 and TRBJ1-2; D uncertain. This CDR3 has 12 residues. The ends were cut back, 0 bases at V and 5 bases at J, with 5 bases in the middle. The germline V gene has CDR1 SGDLS and CDR2 YYNGEE. This chain's CDR3 is CASSVDIYGYTF. The CDR3 DNA reads as TGTGCCAGCAGCGTAGATATTTATGGCTACACCTTC. The full variable domain, its missing parts supplied by reference TRBV9 and TRBJ1-2, is DSGVTQTPKHLITATGQRVTLRCSPRSGDLSVYWYQQSLDQGLQFLIQYYNGEERAKGNILERFSAQQFPDLHSELNLSSLELGDSALYFCASSVDIYGYTFGSGTRLTVV.

The V and J genes are TRBV18 and TRBJ1-1, with 9 bases that match TRBD1. The CDR3 is 12 amino acids. V lost 6 bases, J lost 11 bases, and 7 bases stayed unmatched. Germline-derived CDR1 and CDR2 are KGHSH and LQKENI. CDR3 coding DNA: TGTGCCAGCTCCCGGGGACAGGGTTTTGCTTTCTTT. This sequence encodes CASSRGQGFAFF.

The rearrangement joins TRBV2 to TRBJ1-2; D might be TRBD1 (6 bases). Per the germline V gene, CDR1 is SNHLY and CDR2 is FYNNEI. The CDR3 contains 15 residues. The V end was cut by 6 bases, the J end by 8 bases, with 22 bases between. The CDR3 DNA follows: TGTGCCAGCAGCAGAGCAGGGGCGCAACTGGGGGGCTACACCTTC. Translated: CASSRAGAQLGGYTF.

The chain recombines TRBV5-1 with TRBJ1-2; TRBD1 matches at 10 bases. Looked up from germline, CDR1 is SGHRS and CDR2 is YFSETQ. The CDR3 consists of 17 residues. Trimming cost V 3 bases and J 8 bases; bases outside gene matches: 16. CDR3 sequence: CASSSDPPGQGYGGYTF. The CDR3 nucleotides read TGCGCCAGCAGCTCGGACCCACCGGGACAGGGGTATGGAGGCTACACCTTC. Together with reference TRBV5-1 and TRBJ1-2, the CDR3 gives the full variable domain: KAGVTQTPRYLIKTRGQQVTLSCSPISGHRSVSWYQQTPGQGLQFLFEYFSETQRNKGNFPGRFSGRQFSNSRSEMNVSTLELGDSALYLCASSSDPPGQGYGGYTFGSGTRLTVV.

The chain couples TRBV6-2 or TRBV6-3 to TRBJ1-5; TRBD1 aligns across 10 bases. Trimming at V came to 6 bases and at J to 6 bases, leaving 8 bases not matched to a gene. The germline CDR1 and CDR2 sequences are MNHEY and SVGEGT. The CDR3 totals 15 residues. CDR3 nucleotides: TGTGCCAGCAGCCGACAGGGGGCGCGGGGTCAGCCCCAGCATTTT. This translates into CASSRQGARGQPQHF.

CDR3 DNA: TGCACCAGCAGCCCAAAGACAGGGGGCTTACAGCCCCAGCATTTT. Translation: CTSSPKTGGLQPQHF. The chain employs TRBV1 and TRBJ1-5; whether TRBD1, the table's D call, matches the DNA was not checked. TRBV1 has pseudogene status. There are 15 residues in the CDR3.

The chain is built from TRBV12-5 and TRBJ2-4; 7 bases agree with TRBD1. Germline trimming cut 7 bases from V and 10 bases from J; bases unmatched to any gene: 19. Germline loops: CDR1 LGHNT, CDR2 FRNRAP. This CDR3 comprises 16 residues. This chain's CDR3 is CASALQNRGPLGIQYF. The CDR3 DNA reads as TGTGCTAGTGCCCTACAGAACAGGGGCCCTCTTGGAATTCAGTACTTC. The whole variable domain, filled in from reference TRBV12-5 and TRBJ2-4, reads DARVTQTPRHKVTEMGQEVTMRCQPILGHNTVFWYRQTMMQGLELLAYFRNRAPLDDSGMPKDRFSAEMPDATLATLKIQPSEPRDSAVYFCASALQNRGPLGIQYFGAGTRLSVL.